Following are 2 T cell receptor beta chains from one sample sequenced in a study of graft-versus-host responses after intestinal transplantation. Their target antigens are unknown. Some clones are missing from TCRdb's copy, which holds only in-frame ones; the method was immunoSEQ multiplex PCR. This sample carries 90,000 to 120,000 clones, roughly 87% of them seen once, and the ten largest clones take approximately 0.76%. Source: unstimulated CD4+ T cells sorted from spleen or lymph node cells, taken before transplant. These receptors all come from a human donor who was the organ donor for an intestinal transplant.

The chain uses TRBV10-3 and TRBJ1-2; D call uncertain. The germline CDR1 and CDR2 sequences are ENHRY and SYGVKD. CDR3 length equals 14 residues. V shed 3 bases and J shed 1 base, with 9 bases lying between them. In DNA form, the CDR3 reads TGTGCCATCAGTGACCCGCGGATTAACTATGGCTACACCTTC. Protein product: CAISDPRINYGYTF.

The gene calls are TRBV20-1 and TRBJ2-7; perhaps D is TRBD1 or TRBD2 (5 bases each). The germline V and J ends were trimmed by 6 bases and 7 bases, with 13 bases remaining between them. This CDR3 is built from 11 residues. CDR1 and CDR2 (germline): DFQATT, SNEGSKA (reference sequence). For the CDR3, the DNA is TGCAGTGCCGTCGGGACCGATGAGCAGTACTTC. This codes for CSAVGTDEQYF.